This TCR beta chain stems from a study of blood T cell repertoires in COVID-19. Study-level background: PBMCs, B-cell-depleted T cells, or T cells were the source of the cDNA or gDNA that made up the material.

Per the authors' pipeline: Reference gene primer amplification gave nucleated cell count estimates. TCRdb's copy holds only in-frame clones and misses some; the assay was immunoSEQ multiplex PCR. V, J and clone size are taken as reported in that table, and D and trimming were inferred from the DNA itself. This sample has some 130,000 clones, with approximately 80% found just once. The germline V gene has CDR1 SGDLS and CDR2 YYNGEE. This CDR3 is 13 amino acids long. V shed 0 bases and J shed 1 base, with 4 bases lying between them. The chain uses TRBV9 and TRBJ1-2; D remains ambiguous. The sequence derives from a man in his 70s with acute or convalescent COVID-19. Sequencing was performed on peripheral blood. The CDR3 reads CASSVAVNYGYTF. The CDR3 nucleotides are TGTGCCAGCAGCGTAGCAGTTAACTATGGCTACACCTTC.